The 27 T cell receptor beta chains below come from one sample, sequenced in a study of cytomegalovirus exposure and HLA in healthy donors. TCRdb keeps only in-frame clones here, not all; method: immunoSEQ multiplex PCR. Found here are roughly 150,000 clones, less than 90% of them singletons; the top ten hold approximately 5%. Sequencing input: PBMCs. The receptors shown here come from a woman in her thirties in good health and CMV-seronegative.

This clone has only one observation. The chain uses TRBV20-1 and TRBJ1-2; D remains unclear. CDR1 DFQATT and CDR2 SNEGSKA come from the germline V gene (reference sequence). CDR3 length equals 9 residues. CDR3 in DNA: TGCTTGGCCCGGCATGGCTACACCTTC. Translation gives CLARHGYTF.

V gene TRBV30 combines with J gene TRBJ1-1, with TRBD1 identical over 8 bases. Germline loops: CDR1 GTSNPN, CDR2 SVGIG (reference sequence). V lost 2 bases and J lost 14; bases outside the gene matches: 13. The CDR3 runs 13 residues. CDR3: CAWSRQGAWLGFF. The CDR3 nucleotides are TGTGCCTGGAGTAGGCAGGGGGCCTGGCTGGGGTTCTTT.

The chain carries TRBV14 and TRBJ2-2; 8 nucleotides line up with TRBD1. The CDR3 sequence is 16 residues long. V lost 1 base to trimming and J lost 3 bases; unmatched junction nucleotides: 4. Germline V gene lookup returns CDR1 SGHDN and CDR2 FVKESK. CDR3 nucleotide sequence: TGTGCCAGCAGCCAAGTCCGGACAGGGTACACCGGGGAGCTGTTTTTT. Amino acid sequence: CASSQVRTGYTGELFF.

The J gene is TRBJ2-7, the V gene TRBV7-2; maybe TRBD2 (6 bases). Trimming removed 3 bases from V and 3 bases from J, with 9 bases in between. The CDR3 has 13 amino acids. Germline CDR1 SGHTA, CDR2 FQGNSA. As DNA, the CDR3 is TGTGCCAGCAGCTTTGGGGACTTCTACGAGCAGTACTTC. Its protein is CASSFGDFYEQYF. Variable domain in full (rest from reference TRBV7-2 and TRBJ2-7): GAGVSQSPSNKVTEKGKDVELRCDPISGHTALYWYRQSLGQGLEFLIYFQGNSAPDKSGLPSDRFSAERTGGSVSTLTIQRTQQEDSAVYLCASSFGDFYEQYFGPGTRLTVT.

V and J are TRBV10-3 and TRBJ2-5, with 7 bases matching TRBD1. The ends lost 2 bases at V and 3 bases at J; junction bases unmatched: 3. Germline V gene lookup returns CDR1 ENHRY and CDR2 SYGVKD. CDR3 size: 14 residues. The CDR3 here is CAISEAGTEETQYF. CDR3 DNA: TGTGCCATCAGTGAGGCCGGGACAGAAGAGACCCAGTACTTC.

This chain uses TRBV5-1 with TRBJ2-7, with D perhaps given as TRBD1 or TRBD2 (6 bases each). Germline V gives CDR1 SGHRS, CDR2 YFSETQ. This CDR3 is 15 amino acids long. V was trimmed by 1 base and J by 2 bases, leaving 13 bases between them. The CDR3 sequence: CASSLQSGAPYEQYF. DNA of the CDR3: TGCGCCAGCAGCTTGCAATCGGGGGCCCCCTACGAGCAGTACTTC.

The chain employs TRBV21-1 and TRBJ1-2; the DNA was not compared with TRBD1, the D call given in the table. TRBV21-1 is reported as a pseudogene. CDR3 length: 19 residues. The CDR3 is CASVDRSKGDKGLDYGYTF. For the CDR3, the DNA is TGTGCCAGCGTCGACCGCTCAAAAGGGGATAAGGGGCTAGACTATGGCTACACCTTC.

This clone was counted once. The chain joins TRBV4-1 to TRBJ2-7, with TRBD2 identical over 15 bases. The CDR3 consists of 18 residues. V dropped 4 bases and J dropped 3; count of bases not matched to a gene: 10. Germline CDR1 and CDR2: MGHRA and YSYEKL. CDR3 sequence reads: CASSRGGLAGGPGYEQYF. CDR3 bases: TGCGCCAGCAGCCGAGGCGGACTAGCGGGGGGGCCGGGCTACGAGCAGTACTTC.

The chain has TRBV29-1 and TRBJ1-5, with a possible D match to TRBD1 (5 bases). CDR3 length: 15 residues. V was shortened by 5 bases and J by 3 bases, with 17 bases between the two germline ends. From germline, CDR1 is SQVTM and CDR2 ANQGSEA. The CDR3 here is CSVQEEGVYNQPQHF. The CDR3 bases are TGCAGCGTTCAGGAGGAAGGGGTTTACAATCAGCCCCAGCATTTT. The variable domain in full, with the rest retrieved from reference TRBV29-1 and TRBJ1-5, is SAVISQKPSRDICQRGTSLTIQCQVDSQVTMMFWYRQQPGQSLTLIATANQGSEATYESGFVIDKFPISRPNLTFSTLTVSNMSPEDSSIYLCSVQEEGVYNQPQHFGDGTRLSIL.

The V and J genes are TRBV29-1 and TRBJ1-2; 9 bases match TRBD1. CDR1 and CDR2 from the germline V gene are SQVTM and ANQGSEA. This CDR3 comprises 12 residues. J lost 3 bases, V lost 6 bases, and 2 bases had no gene match. As DNA, the CDR3 is TGCAGCGTCCGACAGGGGGACTATGGCTACACCTTC. It specifies CSVRQGDYGYTF.

The chain links TRBV7-8 to TRBJ2-7, with a possible D match to TRBD2 (6 bases). In germline, CDR1 is SGHVS, CDR2 FQNEAQ. Trimming took off 7 bases at V and 0 bases at J, with 13 bases between the two ends. The CDR3 extends over 14 amino acids. The CDR3 loop reads CASTWGLDSYEQYF. The DNA of the CDR3 is TGTGCCAGCACTTGGGGACTCGACTCCTACGAGCAGTACTTC. The variable domain in full, with the rest retrieved from reference TRBV7-8 and TRBJ2-7, is GAGVSQSPRYKVAKRGQDVALRCDPISGHVSLFWYQQALGQGPEFLTYFQNEAQLDKSGLPSDRFFAERPEGSVSTLKIQRTQQEDSAVYLCASTWGLDSYEQYFGPGTRLTVT.

The CDR3 loop is CASSQYSGGIETQYF. The CDR3 DNA is TGCGCCAGCAGCCAATATTCAGGGGGTATAGAGACCCAGTACTTC. The chain joins TRBV4-3 to TRBJ2-5; 7 positions match TRBD1. In germline, CDR1 is LGHNA, CDR2 YSLEER. J gave up 4 bases and V 2 bases, and 7 bases lay outside the gene matches. This CDR3 spans 15 amino acids.

V gene TRBV7-2 combines with J gene TRBJ2-3; D unclear. Trimming cost V 4 bases and J 4 bases, with 6 bases left between them. Germline V lookup: CDR1 SGHTA, CDR2 FQGNSA. The length of the CDR3 is 12 residues. The CDR3 loop reads CASSSAADTQYF. The CDR3 nucleotides are TGTGCCAGCAGCTCCGCCGCAGATACGCAGTATTTT.

This clone appeared a single time. V usage is TRBV6-1 and J usage is TRBJ2-7; D gene uncertain. The CDR3 extends over 14 amino acids. Germline assignment: CDR1 MNHNS and CDR2 SASEGT. Trimming cost V 4 bases and J 3 bases, with 13 bases left between them. The CDR3 DNA reads as TGTGCCAGCAGTGCGGACGGGCGCGTCTACGAGCAGTACTTC. As protein: CASSADGRVYEQYF.

This clone was seen only once. The CDR3 DNA follows: TGTGCCAGTAGTATCGGGCAGCCCCTTGGAGAGCAGTACTTC. It encodes CASSIGQPLGEQYF. The chain joins TRBV19 to TRBJ2-7; D unclear. Germline values: CDR1 LNHDA, CDR2 SQIVND (reference sequence). The V end lost 3 bases, the J end lost 7 bases, and 16 bases lay between the germline ends. The length of the CDR3 is 14 residues.

This chain uses TRBV29-1 with TRBJ2-1; TRBD1 matches at 12 bases. After removal of 5 bases from V and 6 bases from J, the junction contained 5 bases not matched to a gene. From germline, CDR1 is SQVTM and CDR2 ANQGSEA. The CDR3 length is 14 residues. The CDR3: CSVSGTGGLNEQFF. DNA for the CDR3: TGCAGCGTTTCCGGGACAGGGGGCCTCAATGAGCAGTTCTTC.

DNA for the CDR3: TGTGCCAGCAGCTATTATCCTGGGGCCAACGTCCTGACTTTC. Protein sequence: CASSYYPGANVLTF. J is TRBJ2-6 and V is TRBV7-9; D is uncertain. Trimming pared 4 bases from V and 2 bases from J, leaving 6 bases between. The CDR3 covers 14 residues. The germline V gene has CDR1 SEHNR and CDR2 FQNEAQ (reference sequence).

There are a few counts of this clone. The rearrangement uses TRBV4-3 and TRBJ1-6; maybe TRBD1 (5 bases). The CDR3 consists of 15 residues. Per the germline V gene, CDR1 is LGHNA and CDR2 is YSLEER. The V gene lost 0 bases and the J gene lost 6 bases, with 9 bases spanning the gap. The CDR3 region is CASSQDSGTNSPLHF. In DNA form, the CDR3 reads TGCGCCAGCAGCCAAGATTCGGGGACTAATTCACCCCTCCACTTT.

This chain joins TRBV10-3 and TRBJ1-1; TRBD1 agrees at 8 bases. V lost 10 bases to trimming and J lost 4 bases; unmatched junction nucleotides: 8. This CDR3 is built from 13 residues. CDR1 is ENHRY and CDR2 is SYGVKD in the germline V gene. CDR3 amino acids: CATGDRGGTEAFF. In DNA, the CDR3 is TGTGCCACGGGAGACAGGGGCGGCACTGAAGCTTTCTTT.

The chain couples TRBV14 to TRBJ2-7; D is ambiguous. This CDR3 region has 14 residues. Germline V gene sequence: CDR1 SGHDN, CDR2 FVKESK. V was cut by 1 base and J by 2 bases, with 9 bases left in between. DNA of the CDR3: TGTGCCAGCAGCCAAGGCCTTGGGCCCTACGAGCAGTACTTC. It yields the protein CASSQGLGPYEQYF.

Only one count was recorded for this clone. This chain connects TRBV4-3 to TRBJ2-7; D possibly uses TRBD1 or TRBD2 (5 bases each). V lost 0 bases to trimming and J lost 3 bases, with 15 bases between them. The germline gives CDR1 LGHNA, CDR2 YSLEER. CDR3 size: 16 residues. The DNA for the CDR3 is TGCGCCAGCAGCCAAGATGACGGGACCCGTAACTACGAGCAGTACTTC. It encodes CASSQDDGTRNYEQYF.

This chain connects TRBV4-3 to TRBJ2-7, with 7 bases lining up with TRBD1. CDR1 LGHNA and CDR2 YSLEER come from the germline V gene. J lost 1 base, V lost 1 base, and 4 bases had no gene match. The CDR3 consists of 15 residues. The CDR3: CASSQGVTGSYEQYF. Here the CDR3 DNA reads TGCGCCAGCAGCCAAGGAGTGACAGGGTCCTACGAGCAGTACTTC.

This rearrangement joins TRBV4-2 to TRBJ2-5, with 8 nucleotides matching TRBD2. V lost 0 bases, J lost 1 base, and 7 bases stayed unmatched. The CDR3 extends over 17 amino acids. Germline CDR1 is LGHNA and CDR2 is YNFKEQ. The CDR3 bases are TGTGCCAGCAGCCAAGAGATAGCGGGGAGGGTCCAAGAGACCCAGTACTTC. As protein: CASSQEIAGRVQETQYF.

The chain uses TRBV6-5 and TRBJ2-2, with 9 bases that match TRBD1. After removal of 3 bases from V and 6 bases from J, the junction contained 8 bases not matched to a gene. CDR1 and CDR2 from the germline V gene are MNHEY and SVGAGI. The CDR3 spans 16 residues. The CDR3 reads CASSYKGTGISGELFF. CDR3 nucleotide sequence: TGTGCCAGCAGTTATAAGGGGACAGGGATTTCCGGGGAGCTGTTTTTT.

The chain joins TRBV2 to TRBJ1-1; D may be TRBD1 (5 bases). In germline, CDR1 is SNHLY, CDR2 FYNNEI. Between the trimmed V and J ends, which lost 6 bases and 1 base, there was a span of 15 bases. The CDR3 covers 15 residues. The CDR3 bases are TGTGCCAGCAGGGTTTCCGTACAGGCGAACACTGAAGCTTTCTTT. It codes for CASRVSVQANTEAFF. Variable domain in full (rest from reference TRBV2 and TRBJ1-1): EPEVTQTPSHQVTQMGQEVILRCVPISNHLYFYWYRQILGQKVEFLVSFYNNEISEKSEIFDDQFSVERPDGSNFTLKIRSTKLEDSAMYFCASRVSVQANTEAFFGQGTRLTVV.

The chain is built from TRBV25-1 and TRBJ2-3; 12 nucleotides match TRBD2. The germline gives CDR1 MGHDK, CDR2 SYGVNS. The trim removed 6 bases at V and 5 bases at J, leaving 9 bases unmatched. This CDR3 is built from 16 residues. The CDR3 coding sequence is TGTGCCAGCAGGGATACTAGCGGGAGGCGGGGAGATACGCAGTATTTT. Its protein is CASRDTSGRRGDTQYF.

The V gene is TRBV29-1, the J gene TRBJ1-1; no clear D gene. This CDR3 has 12 residues. The germline gives CDR1 SQVTM, CDR2 ANQGSEA. V shed 6 bases and J shed 4 bases, with 12 bases lying between them. CDR3 sequence: CSVKGRFTEAFF. The DNA for the CDR3 is TGCAGCGTAAAAGGACGGTTCACTGAAGCTTTCTTT.